This record covers a single T cell receptor beta chain. Which antigen it targets is not known. No base quality information exists; no much larger clone differs at one position. The immunoSEQ Assay, a bias-controlled multiplex PCR, was used to amplify TCRbeta CDR3 regions from genomic DNA. The published analysis was carried out like this. Nucleated cell counts per sample were estimated from amplification of reference gene primers within the assay. To quantify the absolute abundance of each unique TCRbeta CDR3 rearrangement, sequence reads were collapsed and filtered. Productive Simpson clonality was computed per sample as the square root of Simpson's diversity index over productive rearrangements. TCRdb obtained this table from immuneACCESS and retained in-frame rearrangements with V and J assigned. These tables miss some clones; where compared with another copy, unresolved V genes account for less than half of the shortfall, and the remainder is unexplained. That table is the source of V, J and clone size, and D and trimming were worked out from the DNA. The sample contains about 69,000 clones, 60% to 85% of them found a single time. The ten largest clones add up to about 17% of the sample.

The entry originates in a study of blood T cell repertoires in COVID-19 (dated by TCRdb to between 2020 and 2021). The study in broad terms: Collaborator samples came from the United States, Italy and Spain and covered acute and convalescent phases of COVID-19. The material from the prospective study consisted of cDNA or gDNA derived from T cells, B-cell-depleted T cells, or PBMCs. The dataset comprised deeply sampled blood TCRbeta repertoires from subjects exposed to, actively infected with, or recovered from COVID-19. The repertoires were released in a freely available public database intended as a resource for research on the immune response to SARS-CoV-2. The samples were drawn from the first 160 participants of the ongoing ImmuneRACE study and from more than 1,000 subjects provided by 6 global collaborators. Sample metadata almost always included a de-identified subject ID, COVID-19 status, age in years and sex. HLA class I and class II types, where available, came from metadata supplied by the sample provider rather than from assay-based typing. On the study overall, not on this receptor specifically: The quantity of clinical and demographic metadata differed by source and by participant and was supplied without curation.

The collaborating institutions used their own protocols to collect whole blood in K2EDTA tubes. Collaborator samples were shipped for TCRbeta analysis as frozen whole blood, isolated PBMCs, or DNA extracted from either sample type. Trimming costs V 5 bases and J 0 bases, and their ends lie 13 bases apart. The CDR3 sequence holds 14 residues, the cysteine and phenylalanine included. Only the CDR3 DNA is retained, 42 bases long and in frame from the first base. CDR1 and CDR2 were assigned from the germline V gene (reference sequence) as GTSNPN and SVGIG. The source is a man aged 55 to 69 with acute or convalescent COVID-19. Sequences were obtained from peripheral blood. The chain is assembled from TRBV30 and TRBJ1-1, with TRBD1 tentatively as D gene (6 bases match). The CDR3 region reads CAWVTRGMNTEAFF. Read as DNA, the sequence is TGTGCCTGGGTTACCAGGGGCATGAACACTGAAGCTTTCTTT.